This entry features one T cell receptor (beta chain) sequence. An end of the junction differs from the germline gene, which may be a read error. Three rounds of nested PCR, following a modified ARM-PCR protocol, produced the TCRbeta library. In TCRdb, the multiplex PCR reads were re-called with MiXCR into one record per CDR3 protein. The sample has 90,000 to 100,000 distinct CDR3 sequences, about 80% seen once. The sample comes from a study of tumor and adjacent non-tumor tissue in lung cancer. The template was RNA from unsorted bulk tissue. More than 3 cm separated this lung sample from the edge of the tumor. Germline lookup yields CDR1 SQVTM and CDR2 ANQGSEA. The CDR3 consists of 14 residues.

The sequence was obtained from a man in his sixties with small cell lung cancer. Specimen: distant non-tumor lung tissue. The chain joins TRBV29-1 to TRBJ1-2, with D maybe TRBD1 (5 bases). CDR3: CSAEPGAEDYGYTF. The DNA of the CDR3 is TGTAGCGCCGAGCCCGGGGCTGAGGACTATGGCTACACATTC.